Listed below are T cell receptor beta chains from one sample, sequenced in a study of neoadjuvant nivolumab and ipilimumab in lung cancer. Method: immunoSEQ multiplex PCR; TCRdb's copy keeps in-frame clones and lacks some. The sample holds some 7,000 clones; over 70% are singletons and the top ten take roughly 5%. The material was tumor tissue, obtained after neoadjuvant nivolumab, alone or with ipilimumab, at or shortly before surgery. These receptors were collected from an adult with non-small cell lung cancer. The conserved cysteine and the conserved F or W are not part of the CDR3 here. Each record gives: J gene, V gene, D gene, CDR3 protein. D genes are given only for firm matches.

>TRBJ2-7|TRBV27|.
ASSLSHRNEQY
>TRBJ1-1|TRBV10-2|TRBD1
ASRSQGPNTEAF
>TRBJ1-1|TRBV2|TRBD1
ASGTEGATEAF
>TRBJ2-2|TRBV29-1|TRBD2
SGGRVTNTGELF
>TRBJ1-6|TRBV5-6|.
ASSLDPFGTHESPLH
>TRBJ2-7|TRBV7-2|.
ASSLQRAYEQY
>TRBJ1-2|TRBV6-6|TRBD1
ASSRTEGASGYT
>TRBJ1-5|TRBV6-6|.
AGSRQSGQPQH
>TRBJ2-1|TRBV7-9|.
ASSKEGRQSEQF
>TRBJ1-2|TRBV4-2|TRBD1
ASSQEGGQGAFGYT
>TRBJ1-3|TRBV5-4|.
ASSPGGEVSGNTIY
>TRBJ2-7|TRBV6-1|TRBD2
ASLAGVPSYEQY
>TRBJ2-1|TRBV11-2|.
ASSPRDPLRNNEQF
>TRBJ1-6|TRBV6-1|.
ASSETSNKRQWSISPLH
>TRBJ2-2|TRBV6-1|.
ASSRQGSAGELF
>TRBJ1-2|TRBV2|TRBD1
ASSVVSGGFGYT
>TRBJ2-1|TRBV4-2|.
ASSQGVGGPNNEQF
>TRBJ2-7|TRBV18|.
ASSPPGGTEQY
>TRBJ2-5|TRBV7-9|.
ASSSTYRAVQETQY
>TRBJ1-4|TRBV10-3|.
AISEGQTTNEKLF
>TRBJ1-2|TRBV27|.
ASSLGEHYGYT
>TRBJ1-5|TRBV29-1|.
SVVNSNQPQH
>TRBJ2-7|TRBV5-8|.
ASSLDNAWEQY
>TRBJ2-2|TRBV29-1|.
SVDVSGTGELF
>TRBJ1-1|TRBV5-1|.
ASSSRQPGGTEAF
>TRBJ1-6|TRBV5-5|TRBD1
ASSLEFRGTGGSPLH
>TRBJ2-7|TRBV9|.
ASSGEGKGYEQY
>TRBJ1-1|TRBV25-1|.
ASRGVRSDTEAF
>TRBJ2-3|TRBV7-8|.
ASSLVTGAADTQY
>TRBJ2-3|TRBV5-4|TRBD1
ASSGTGAADTQY
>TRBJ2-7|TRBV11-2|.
ASSLSVGEQY
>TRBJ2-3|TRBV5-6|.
ASSAQGGAADTQY
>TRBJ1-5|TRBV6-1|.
ASSATVRNTGPQH
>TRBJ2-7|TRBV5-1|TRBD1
ASSLQGTYEQY
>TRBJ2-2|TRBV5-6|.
ASSPNPRGTGELF
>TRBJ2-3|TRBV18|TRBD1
ASSPGQGRDTQY
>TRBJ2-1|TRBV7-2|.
ASSLARANEQF
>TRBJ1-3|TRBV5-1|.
ASRGSISSGNTIY
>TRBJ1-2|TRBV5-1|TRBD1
ASSRGQATSYGYT
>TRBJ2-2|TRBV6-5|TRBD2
ASSLAGPNTGELF